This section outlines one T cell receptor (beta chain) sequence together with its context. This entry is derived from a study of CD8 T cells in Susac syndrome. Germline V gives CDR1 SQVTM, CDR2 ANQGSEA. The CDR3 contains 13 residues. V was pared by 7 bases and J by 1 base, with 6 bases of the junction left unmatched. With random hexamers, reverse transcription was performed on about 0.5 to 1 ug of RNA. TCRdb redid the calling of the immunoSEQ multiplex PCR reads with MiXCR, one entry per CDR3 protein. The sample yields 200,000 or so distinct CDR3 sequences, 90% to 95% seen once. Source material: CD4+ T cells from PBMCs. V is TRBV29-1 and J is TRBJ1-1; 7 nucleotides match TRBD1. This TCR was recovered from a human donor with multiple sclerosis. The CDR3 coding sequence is TGCAGCGCCTGGACAGGAGCGAACACTGAAGCTTTCTTT. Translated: CSAWTGANTEAFF.